A single sample is the source of the 32 T cell receptor beta chains below, sequenced in a study of blood T cell repertoires in COVID-19. The method was immunoSEQ multiplex PCR; TCRdb's version includes in-frame clones alone and lacks a portion of them. The sample contains 50,000 or so clones, around 90% of which appear only once. Source material: peripheral blood. These receptors all stem from a man in his sixties with active COVID-19.

Notes on this clone: An end of the junction differs from the germline gene, which may be a read error. The genes are TRBV6-5 and TRBJ2-7; perhaps TRBD2 as D (7 bases). The CDR3 has 13 residues. CDR1 and CDR2 from the germline V gene are MNHEY and SVGAGI. In DNA form, the CDR3 reads TGTGCCACCAGTCCGGGGGGCGCGAGGGAGCAGTACTTC. Encoded protein: CATSPGGAREQYF.

The V and J genes are TRBV5-1 and TRBJ2-2; D is perhaps TRBD1 (5 bases). The germline gives CDR1 SGHRS, CDR2 YFSETQ. This CDR3 comprises 16 residues. With 2 bases removed from V and 4 bases from J, the gap between germline ends came to 15 bases. CDR3 bases: TGCGCCAGCAGCTTCTTATTGGGGCAGAGCACCGGGGAGCTGTTTTTT. Translation: CASSFLLGQSTGELFF. The whole variable domain, filled in from reference TRBV5-1 and TRBJ2-2, reads KAGVTQTPRYLIKTRGQQVTLSCSPISGHRSVSWYQQTPGQGLQFLFEYFSETQRNKGNFPGRFSGRQFSNSRSEMNVSTLELGDSALYLCASSFLLGQSTGELFFGEGSRLTVL.

The chain employs TRBV27 and TRBJ1-5; D may be TRBD1 (5 bases). This CDR3 region has 14 residues. Germline V lookup: CDR1 MNHEY, CDR2 SMNVEV (reference sequence). V shed 2 bases and J shed 6 bases, with 11 bases lying between them. This chain's CDR3 is CASSLRGISQPQHF. The CDR3 DNA reads as TGTGCCAGCAGTTTAAGGGGAATAAGTCAGCCCCAGCATTTT.

The chain uses TRBV6-2 or TRBV6-3 and TRBJ2-5, with D perhaps TRBD1 (6 bases). Trimming removed 4 bases from V and 5 bases from J, with 17 bases in between. The V gene's germline CDR1 is MNHEY and CDR2 SVGEGT. CDR3 length equals 15 residues. CDR3 nucleotides: TGTGCCAGCAGTTTTCTACAGGGATTCTCGGAGACCCAGTACTTC. Protein sequence: CASSFLQGFSETQYF.

This clone was recorded once. V gene TRBV6-1 combines with J gene TRBJ2-3, with 7 bases identical to TRBD2. With 5 bases clipped from V and 4 bases from J, the junction kept 9 bases outside the gene matches. CDR3 length: 15 amino acids. Per germline, CDR1 MNHNS and CDR2 SASEGT. CDR3 DNA: TGTGCCAGCAGTCTTCCGCGGGAGTATGCAGATACGCAGTATTTT. This codes for CASSLPREYADTQYF.

The chain joins TRBV11-2 to TRBJ2-1; D is unclear. The V gene's germline CDR1 is SGHAT and CDR2 FQNNGV. V gave up 4 bases and J gave up 7 bases, with 8 bases separating them. This CDR3 is built from 12 residues. The chain's CDR3 is CASSSDSNEQFF. The CDR3 bases are TGTGCCAGCAGCTCCGACTCAAATGAGCAGTTCTTC.

The CDR3 DNA follows: TGTGCCAGCAGCAAGGCGCAGGGTCCAATCTACGAGCAGTACTTC. It yields the protein CASSKAQGPIYEQYF. The chain is built from TRBV7-2 and TRBJ2-7; D might be TRBD1 (5 bases). Trimming pared 5 bases from V and 3 bases from J, leaving 17 bases between. Germline values: CDR1 SGHTA, CDR2 FQGNSA. CDR3 length: 15 amino acids.

This clone was recorded only once. The V and J genes are TRBV15 and TRBJ2-7, with TRBD1 identical over 11 bases. Trimming cost V 3 bases and J 3 bases; bases outside gene matches: 4. CDR1 and CDR2 (germline): LNHNV, YYDKDF (reference sequence). This CDR3 contains 15 residues. CDR3 bases: TGTGCCACCAGCAGGGCTGGGACAGGGGGCTACGAGCAGTACTTC. It is translated as CATSRAGTGGYEQYF.

The chain uses TRBV18 and TRBJ2-1; 11 nucleotides line up with TRBD1. Losses at the gene ends were 6 bases for V and 10 bases for J; bases not matched to a gene: 8. The V gene's germline CDR1 is KGHSH and CDR2 LQKENI. The CDR3 length is 14 residues. CDR3 DNA sequence: TGTGCCAGCTCCCAATCGGGACAGGGGGAAGAGCAGTTCTTC. Protein: CASSQSGQGEEQFF.

The chain couples TRBV7-9 to TRBJ1-1; D might be TRBD1 (6 bases). This CDR3 spans 14 amino acids. Looked up from germline, CDR1 is SEHNR and CDR2 is FQNEAQ (reference sequence). Trimming removed 6 bases from V and 2 bases from J, with 13 bases in between. The CDR3 DNA follows: TGTGCCAGCAGGCCCGGACAGTCCAACACTGAAGCTTTCTTT. Translated: CASRPGQSNTEAFF.

Regarding this clone: The junction departs from the called germline gene at one end, perhaps through a read error. This rearrangement joins TRBV20-1 to TRBJ2-1; TRBD2 matches 10 bases. CDR3 length equals 10 residues. Germline CDR1 is DFQATT and CDR2 is SNEGSKA (reference sequence). For the CDR3, the DNA is TGTAATAGCGGGGGGAATGAGCAGTTCTTC. It encodes CNSGGNEQFF.

This chain connects TRBV4-3 to TRBJ1-1; maybe TRBD1 (6 bases). V gave up 1 base and J gave up 1 base, with 10 bases separating them. In germline, CDR1 is LGHNA, CDR2 YSLEER. The CDR3 is 15 amino acids. CDR3 sequence: CASSQGRGQNTEAFF. The CDR3, as DNA: TGCGCCAGCAGCCAAGGCAGGGGACAGAACACTGAAGCTTTCTTT.

V is TRBV4-2 and J is TRBJ2-2, with a possible D match to TRBD1 (6 bases). Germline V CDR1 and CDR2: LGHNA, YNFKEQ. With 1 base removed from V and 6 bases from J, the gap between germline ends came to 18 bases. The CDR3 sequence is 17 residues long. The CDR3 sequence is CASSQGASRGGAGELFF. CDR3 nucleotide sequence: TGTGCCAGCAGCCAAGGTGCTAGCCGAGGGGGAGCCGGGGAGCTGTTTTTT.

The chain links TRBV19 to TRBJ2-7, with 11 bases matching TRBD2. The CDR3 is 15 amino acids. With 7 bases clipped from V and 6 bases from J, the junction kept 11 bases outside the gene matches. The V gene's germline CDR1 is LNHDA and CDR2 SQIVND (reference sequence). The DNA of the CDR3 is TGTGCCAGTAAAGTTCTAGCGGGAGGCCCGGGCGAGCAGTACTTC. Encoded protein: CASKVLAGGPGEQYF. The whole variable domain, filled in from reference TRBV19 and TRBJ2-7, reads DGGITQSPKYLFRKEGQNVTLSCEQNLNHDAMYWYRQDPGQGLRLIYYSQIVNDFQKGDIAEGYSVSREKKESFPLTVTSAQKNPTAFYLCASKVLAGGPGEQYFGPGTRLTVT.

V and J are TRBV9 and TRBJ2-2; 7 bases map to TRBD1. Germline V gene lookup returns CDR1 SGDLS and CDR2 YYNGEE. CDR3 length: 16 amino acids. With V trimmed by 0 bases and J by 5 bases, 7 bases remained unmatched. CDR3 coding DNA: TGTGCCAGCAGCGTAGAGACAGGGCCCGCGACCGGGGAGCTGTTTTTT. Translation: CASSVETGPATGELFF.

The chain links TRBV28 to TRBJ1-5; 8 nucleotides match TRBD1. The J segment lost 5 bases and the V segment lost 6 bases, leaving 3 bases of the junction unmatched. The CDR3 length is 13 residues. The germline CDR1 and CDR2 sequences are MDHEN and SYDVKM. For the CDR3, the DNA is TGTGCCAGCAGCAGGACAGGGTATCAGCCCCAGCATTTT. It yields the protein CASSRTGYQPQHF.

V is TRBV29-1 and J is TRBJ2-1, with 9 bases identical to TRBD1. Germline loops: CDR1 SQVTM, CDR2 ANQGSEA. This CDR3 spans 14 amino acids. The CDR3 here is CSCTGGLSYNEQFF. CDR3 nucleotides: TGCAGTTGTACAGGGGGCTTGTCCTACAATGAGCAGTTCTTC.

J is TRBJ2-7 and V is TRBV10-3; a possible D gene is TRBD2 (6 bases). V was trimmed by 5 bases and J by 0 bases, leaving 17 bases between them. The V gene's germline CDR1 is ENHRY and CDR2 SYGVKD. This CDR3 contains 16 residues. The CDR3: CAISSTGTFISYEQYF. CDR3 in DNA: TGTGCCATCAGTTCTACCGGGACTTTTATCTCCTACGAGCAGTACTTC.

The rearrangement uses TRBV29-1 and TRBJ1-1; unclear D gene. There are 11 residues in the CDR3. V lost 0 bases and J lost 11, with 10 bases in between. Germline CDR1 is SQVTM and CDR2 is ANQGSEA. CDR3 bases: TGCAGCGTTGAAGAAATGAGGAAGGCTTTCTTT. Amino acids: CSVEEMRKAFF. Combining the CDR3 with reference TRBV29-1 and TRBJ1-1 gives the whole variable domain SAVISQKPSRDICQRGTSLTIQCQVDSQVTMMFWYRQQPGQSLTLIATANQGSEATYESGFVIDKFPISRPNLTFSTLTVSNMSPEDSSIYLCSVEEMRKAFFGQGTRLTVV.

The V gene is TRBV2, the J gene TRBJ1-4; no firm D call. This CDR3 is 13 amino acids long. Trimming shortened V by 4 bases and J by 10 bases, and 13 bases separated the two germline ends. Germline CDR1 SNHLY, CDR2 FYNNEI. CDR3 in amino acids: CASSARGRGKLFF. In DNA form, the CDR3 reads TGTGCCAGCAGTGCTAGAGGAAGAGGAAAACTGTTTTTT.

V is TRBV27 and J is TRBJ1-4; 11 nucleotides match TRBD1. The germline V gene has CDR1 MNHEY and CDR2 SMNVEV (reference sequence). This CDR3 is 16 amino acids long. V was pared by 1 base and J by 4 bases, with 2 bases of the junction left unmatched. This chain's CDR3 is CASSLWTGGSNEKLFF. In DNA, the CDR3 is TGTGCCAGCAGTTTATGGACAGGGGGCAGTAATGAAAAACTGTTTTTT.

J is TRBJ2-1 and V is TRBV19; 8 positions match TRBD2. Per germline, CDR1 LNHDA and CDR2 SQIVND (reference sequence). This CDR3 has 16 residues. The junction had 11 bases not matched to a gene; V was cut back by 8 bases and J by 2 bases. CDR3 in DNA: TGTGCCAGTCAGGAGGGCGGGAGGACCGCCTACAATGAGCAGTTCTTC. Its translation is CASQEGGRTAYNEQFF.

V gene TRBV28 combines with J gene TRBJ1-2, with a weak D call TRBD1 (5 bases). Trimming took 3 bases from V and 3 from J, leaving 14 bases between them. This CDR3 has 15 amino acids. In germline, CDR1 is MDHEN, CDR2 SYDVKM. The chain's CDR3 is CASSFYDREYYGYTF. The CDR3 coding sequence is TGTGCCAGCAGTTTTTATGACAGAGAATACTATGGCTACACCTTC.

This chain joins TRBV7-2 and TRBJ1-2; D may be TRBD1 (5 bases). Trimming stripped 1 base from V and 4 bases from J, with 13 bases between. CDR1 is SGHTA and CDR2 is FQGNSA in the germline V gene. The CDR3 runs to 15 residues. CDR3 protein: CASSLVDRGFYGYTF. CDR3 in DNA: TGTGCCAGCAGCTTAGTTGACAGAGGTTTCTATGGCTACACCTTC.

The chain uses TRBV24-1 and TRBJ2-1; 8 positions match TRBD2. Germline loops: CDR1 KGHDR, CDR2 SFDVKD. J lost 11 bases, V lost 2 bases, and 4 bases had no gene match. This CDR3 has 13 residues. This chain's CDR3 is CATSDSGGTKQFF. CDR3 sequence (DNA): TGTGCCACCAGTGATTCGGGGGGGACAAAGCAGTTCTTC.

The DNA of the CDR3 is TGTGCCAGCTCACCACCCGGAGCAACCGAGCAGTACTTC. Amino acid sequence: CASSPPGATEQYF. The chain has TRBV18 and TRBJ2-7; D call uncertain. Trimming removed 0 bases at V and 6 bases at J, with 9 bases between. The CDR3 sequence is 13 residues long. Germline CDR1 reads KGHSH; CDR2 reads LQKENI. Based on the CDR3 plus reference TRBV18 and TRBJ2-7, the full variable domain is NAGVMQNPRHLVRRRGQEARLRCSPMKGHSHVYWYRQLPEEGLKFMVYLQKENIIDESGMPKERFSAEFPKEGPSILRIQQVVRGDSAAYFCASSPPGATEQYFGPGTRLTVT.

The rearrangement joins TRBV12-1 to TRBJ1-3; no DNA check was done on the table's D call, TRBD1. TRBV12-1 is designated a pseudogene. The CDR3 loop spans 19 amino acids. This CDR3 is CASSFPNPPDRDGGNTIYF. The CDR3 DNA sequence: TGTGCCAGCAGCTTCCCCAATCCTCCGGACAGGGATGGTGGAAACACCATATATTTT.

The J gene is TRBJ2-7, the V gene TRBV7-9; TRBD2 matches 7 bases. Losses at the gene ends were 5 bases for V and 2 bases for J; bases not matched to a gene: 9. Germline V gene sequence: CDR1 SEHNR, CDR2 FQNEAQ (reference sequence). The CDR3 runs to 15 residues. Written as DNA, the CDR3 is TGTGCCAGCAGCGTACCGGGACTAACACCCTACGAGCAGTACTTC. Translated, it gives CASSVPGLTPYEQYF. The full variable domain, with the rest looked up from reference TRBV7-9 and TRBJ2-7, is DTGVSQNPRHKITKRGQNVTFRCDPISEHNRLYWYRQTLGQGPEFLTYFQNEAQLEKSRLLSDRFSAERPKGSFSTLEIQRTEQGDSAMYLCASSVPGLTPYEQYFGPGTRLTVT.

The CDR3 DNA reads TGTGCCAGCAGCGGACGGGACATAATCAATTCACCCCTCCACTTT. Residues: CASSGRDIINSPLHF. The V call is TRBV5-6, the J call TRBJ1-6, with D possibly TRBD1 on 6 matching bases. The length of the CDR3 is 15 residues. Trimming took 4 bases from V and 7 from J, leaving 15 bases between them. Germline values: CDR1 SGHDT, CDR2 YYEEEE.

The chain combines TRBV11-2 with TRBJ2-1, with a weak D call TRBD2 (5 bases). Trimming removed 1 base from V and 4 bases from J, with 5 bases in between. The germline V gene has CDR1 SGHAT and CDR2 FQNNGV. The CDR3 length is 13 residues. For the CDR3, the DNA is TGTGCCAGCAGCTTAGGGACTTACAATGAGCAGTTCTTC. Amino acid sequence: CASSLGTYNEQFF.

This clone was seen once. The chain links TRBV5-1 to TRBJ2-1, with D possibly TRBD1 on 5 matching bases. The CDR3 sequence is 13 residues long. V was trimmed by 0 bases and J by 9 bases, leaving 10 bases between them. From germline, CDR1 is SGHRS and CDR2 YFSETQ. This CDR3 is CASSLAGIGEQFF. The CDR3 DNA sequence: TGCGCCAGCAGCTTGGCAGGGATAGGTGAGCAGTTCTTC.

The CDR3 nucleotides read TGTGCCAGCAGCCCCCGTAGTAGCGGTCAGACCGGGGAGCTGTTTTTT. This codes for CASSPRSSGQTGELFF. This rearrangement joins TRBV7-3 to TRBJ2-2; D perhaps matches TRBD2 (6 bases). Germline V CDR1 and CDR2: SGHTA, FQGTGA. Trimming removed 5 bases at V and 5 bases at J, with 18 bases between. The CDR3 extends over 16 amino acids. Supplemented by reference TRBV7-3 and TRBJ2-2, the full variable domain reads GAGVSQTPSNKVTEKGKYVELRCDPISGHTALYWYRQSLGQGPEFLIYFQGTGAADDSGLPNDRFFAVRPEGSVSTLKIQRTERGDSAVYLCASSPRSSGQTGELFFGEGSRLTVL.